This T cell receptor beta chain stems from a study of technical replicates of blood from a handful of donors. Sequencing was performed with immunoSEQ multiplex PCR; in TCRdb, only in-frame clones are kept and a portion is missing. The sample lists tens of thousands of clones, approximately 94% seen once, with roughly 0.38% in the top ten. The CDR3 has 17 residues. The germline gives CDR1 MDHEN, CDR2 SYDVKM. Trimming stripped 1 base from V and 0 bases from J, with 14 bases between. The V and J genes are TRBV28 and TRBJ2-3; possibly TRBD1 for D (6 bases). The receptor was isolated from a human donor in good health. Sequenced input: T cells isolated from PBMCs. The CDR3 DNA is TGTGCCAGCAGTTTATTTACCGGGACATTTAGCACAGATACGCAGTATTTT. This encodes CASSLFTGTFSTDTQYF.